This TCR beta chain was observed in a study of shared clonotypes between healthy human individuals (dated by TCRdb to 2020 to 2022). Context from the whole study: The cohort included three men and two women between 18 and 49 years of age. For each donor, CD4 naive and CD4 memory were each given three plates, CD8 naive was given two plates, and CD8 memory was given one plate. The study deeply sequenced blood TCR repertoires of about five healthy adults to estimate repertoire size and the extent of clonotype sharing between individuals. Libraries were prepared and TCR repertoires were sequenced by different laboratories using diverse techniques, in order to increase sequencing depth and limit assay-specific biases. Leukapheresis yielded between about 0.94 and 8.9 billion PBMCs per donor. The full study reports these points: Because the study included only a small number of donors, the genetic and exposure-history diversity represented was limited. Sharing across a handful of donors was observed for around 5% of naive CD4, over 3% of naive CD8, about 2.3% of memory CD4, and around 0.44% of memory CD8 clonotypes. Incomplete sequencing was indicated by rarefaction of sorted-subset datasets, despite the large sequencing depth. Larger estimated clonotype richness was generally found for naive subsets than for memory subsets. Compared with non-shared clonotypes, the clonotypes found in all four sorted-subset donors had higher generation probabilities. Only blood was sampled, and tissue TCR repertoires likely differ from those in blood. Based on pairwise subsampling, the degree of clonotype sharing among donors was expected to be affected by sequencing depth.

Healthy HIV-negative adults with no recently reported acute infections or vaccinations were included as donors. Every donor was a Caucasian adult residing in Nashville, Tennessee, USA. Magnetic negative selection was used to enrich CD4+ T cells, after which naive cells were positively selected on CD45RA and the negative fraction became the memory subset. Blood was obtained by leukapheresis, after which PBMCs were separated by Ficoll-Histopaque density gradient centrifugation and cryopreserved in liquid nitrogen vapor phase. Analytical flow cytometry was used to check the purity and quantity of every magnetically sorted T cell population. Each sorted fraction had its genomic DNA isolated and then quantified by UV absorbance on a Nanodrop 2000c. This clone was seen only a few times. There is no known antigen for this receptor. Nothing much larger sits one base from this clone, and base qualities are not available. This sample includes further DNA sequences coding for the same CDR3.

TCR CDR3 regions were amplified from genomic DNA by multiplex PCR using the deep immunoSEQ assay. Extracted genomic DNA from each cell subset was spread evenly across all wells of several immunoSEQ 96-well plates, with each plate serving as a replicate. Each replicate PCR for sorted subsets received about 220 ng genomic DNA, equal to about 29,000 T cell genomes. Purified libraries were quantified with a Qubit 3.0 fluorometer, sized on a Bioanalyzer 2100, and re-quantified with the KAPA Library Quantification kit. Every immunoSEQ 96-well plate was sequenced on a dedicated single-read 150-cycle Illumina NextSeq 550 flow cell. The original pipeline was this. Because the immunoSEQ output included only junctional sequences and no quality scores, the filtering could not be the same as the filtering used for full-length reads. Sequences were annotated with PyIR, a Python wrapper for IgBLAST v1.9, and V/J genes and CDR3 were assigned using IMGT germline references. Reads were removed for weak V/J assignments (E-value above 1e-6), missing CDR3, stop codons, out-of-frame junctions, or ambiguous translated residues. V3J clonotypes were defined as sequences sharing the same inferred V gene, J gene, and CDR3 amino acid sequence. Percentage overlap between repertoires was computed as shared unique clonotypes divided by the size of the smaller repertoire. RTK rarefaction, the Chao1 estimator, and Recon v2.1 estimates of unobserved clonotypes were used to assess repertoire richness. For all TCRbeta clonotypes obtained by the gDNA method from several donors, generation probabilities were computed with OLGA. The table was pulled from immuneACCESS by TCRdb, which kept in-frame rearrangements only. Such tables lose some clones; where checked, under half of the loss comes from unresolved V genes, and the rest has no known cause. V and J calls and clone size are those listed in that table; D and trimming were worked out from the DNA. The sample contains roughly 1,100,000 clones, 60% to 80% of them found a single time. The top ten clones comprise roughly 1.5% of the sample.

Between the V and J ends, shortened by 1 base and 1 base respectively, the junction contains 4 bases. From cysteine to phenylalanine, the CDR3 is 13 amino acids long. The retained sequence is limited to the CDR3, 39 bases, with the frame set at the first base. CDR1 and CDR2 are drawn from the germline V gene: MNHNS, SASEGT. The TCR originated in a man between 18 and 35 years old in good health. The sample was memory CD4+ T cells sorted from blood. The sample's cell subset or site label is to be understood as: CD45RA-negative fraction. The rearrangement combines TRBV6-1 with TRBJ1-1; too little of a D gene remains to name it. The CDR3 is CASSEGRNTEAFF. The nucleotide sequence is TGTGCCAGCAGTGAAGGCCGGAACACTGAAGCTTTCTTT.